Shown below are 28 T cell receptor beta chains from a single sample sequenced in a study of OX40 agonist ivuxolimab in advanced cancers. Data came from immunoSEQ multiplex PCR; TCRdb stores just in-frame clones and leaves some out. Of some 98,000 clones in the sample, more than 85% were seen once. Sample: CD4+ or CD8+ T cells sorted from blood, taken in a trial of the OX40 agonist ivuxolimab. These receptors came from an adult with an advanced solid tumor such as melanoma, head and neck, liver or kidney cancer.

CDR3 bases: TGCGCCAGCAGCTTAGATCACACAGATACGCAGTATTTT. Amino acids: CASSLDHTDTQYF. This chain uses TRBV5-1 with TRBJ2-3; D unclear. V dropped 2 bases and J dropped 2 bases, with 6 bases sitting between them. CDR3 length: 13 amino acids. CDR1 and CDR2 from the germline V gene are SGHRS and YFSETQ.

This clone has just one count. This chain uses TRBV7-2 with TRBJ2-1; 14 nucleotides line up with TRBD2. The V gene's germline CDR1 is SGHTA and CDR2 FQGNSA. The V segment lost 5 bases and the J segment 15 bases; nucleotides outside the gene matches: 12. CDR3 length: 15 amino acids. CDR3 sequence (DNA): TGTGCCAGCAGCCCACGCCAGACTAGCGGGAGGGCCTGGTTCTTC. Amino acid sequence: CASSPRQTSGRAWFF. The full variable domain, in which reference TRBV7-2 and TRBJ2-1 provide the parts outside the CDR3, is GAGVSQSPSNKVTEKGKDVELRCDPISGHTALYWYRQSLGQGLEFLIYFQGNSAPDKSGLPSDRFSAERTGGSVSTLTIQRTQQEDSAVYLCASSPRQTSGRAWFFGPGTRLTVL.

There are a few counts of this clone. Other DNA sequences in the same sample also yield this CDR3. V usage is TRBV6-6 and J usage is TRBJ1-3; D perhaps matches TRBD1 (5 bases). The CDR3 is 14 amino acids. V gave up 9 bases and J gave up 2 bases, with 14 bases separating them. Germline lookup yields CDR1 MNHNY and CDR2 SVGAGI (reference sequence). The CDR3 region is CASRPGGTGNTIYF. For the CDR3, the DNA is TGTGCCAGTCGGCCGGGGGGAACTGGAAACACCATATATTTT.

This rearrangement joins TRBV15 to TRBJ1-4, with 9 bases identical to TRBD1. Germline lookup yields CDR1 LNHNV and CDR2 YYDKDF (reference sequence). The V and J ends lost 4 bases and 8 bases, in that order; junction bases with no gene match: 5. The CDR3 sequence is 14 residues long. CDR3 bases: TGTGCCACCAGCATACACAGGGGGCAAGAAAAACTGTTTTTT. Its translation is CATSIHRGQEKLFF. Based on the CDR3 plus reference TRBV15 and TRBJ1-4, the full variable domain is DAMVIQNPRYQVTQFGKPVTLSCSQTLNHNVMYWYQQKSSQAPKLLFHYYDKDFNNEADTPDNFQSRRPNTSFCFLDIRSPGLGDTAMYLCATSIHRGQEKLFFGSGTQLSVL.

This clone appeared once. The chain combines TRBV28 with TRBJ1-2; TRBD1 is a possible D gene (5 bases). Trimming left V 3 bases short and J 8 bases short, with 16 bases between. The CDR3 length is 14 residues. CDR1 and CDR2 from the germline V gene are MDHEN and SYDVKM. The CDR3 loop reads CASSLGGPFYGYTF. The CDR3 DNA is TGTGCCAGCAGTTTGGGGGGACCGTTTTACGGCTACACCTTC.

This clone was detected only once. The chain combines TRBV4-3 with TRBJ2-3; 9 bases are a match to TRBD1. Germline V lookup: CDR1 LGHNA, CDR2 YSLEER. V was pared by 0 bases and J by 5 bases, with 15 bases of the junction left unmatched. This CDR3 is built from 19 residues. The CDR3 loop reads CASSQDPNYRDRVKDTQYF. In nucleotides, the CDR3 is TGCGCCAGCAGCCAAGACCCTAACTACCGGGACAGGGTAAAAGATACGCAGTATTTT.

The chain recombines TRBV7-2 with TRBJ1-5, with D hard to call. CDR1 and CDR2 (germline): SGHTA, FQGNSA. The CDR3 covers 12 residues. V dropped 5 bases and J dropped 6 bases, with 8 bases sitting between them. This chain's CDR3 is CASSPPSQPQHF. CDR3 bases: TGTGCCAGCAGCCCACCGAGTCAGCCCCAGCATTTT.

This sequence joins TRBV19 and TRBJ1-5; a weak D match, TRBD1 (6 bases). CDR3 length equals 14 residues. From germline, CDR1 is LNHDA and CDR2 SQIVND (reference sequence). Trimming shortened V by 5 bases and J by 7 bases, and 15 bases separated the two germline ends. CDR3 sequence reads: CASSLRGGGQPQHF. CDR3 bases: TGTGCCAGTAGTTTAAGGGGGGGCGGACAGCCCCAGCATTTT.

This clone was seen a single time. The rearrangement links TRBV7-6 to TRBJ1-1, with D perhaps TRBD1 (5 bases). This CDR3 has 16 amino acids. V was cut by 3 bases and J by 0 bases, with 14 bases left in between. Germline CDR1 and CDR2: SGHVS and FNYEAQ. The CDR3 DNA follows: TGTGCCAGCAGCTTCAACCCAGGACAATTGAACACTGAAGCTTTCTTT. Translating gives CASSFNPGQLNTEAFF.

V is TRBV5-5 and J is TRBJ2-3, with TRBD2 identical over 7 bases. V gave up 2 bases and J gave up 2 bases; unmatched junction bases: 5. The CDR3 runs to 15 residues. Germline V gene sequence: CDR1 SGHKS, CDR2 YYEKEE (reference sequence). CDR3 coding DNA: TGTGCCAGCAGCTTTCTGAGCGGGGACACAGATACGCAGTATTTT. Amino acids: CASSFLSGDTDTQYF. The full variable domain, its missing parts supplied by reference TRBV5-5 and TRBJ2-3, is DAGVTQSPTHLIKTRGQQVTLRCSPISGHKSVSWYQQVLGQGPQFIFQYYEKEERGRGNFPDRFSARQFPNYSSELNVNALLLGDSALYLCASSFLSGDTDTQYFGPGTRLTVL.

J is TRBJ2-2 and V is TRBV27; D gene ambiguous. The CDR3 loop spans 14 amino acids. The germline gives CDR1 MNHEY, CDR2 SMNVEV (reference sequence). The V gene lost 8 bases and the J gene lost 3 bases, with 13 bases spanning the gap. Here the CDR3 DNA reads TGTGCCAGCGGTGATGACAAGGACACCGGGGAGCTGTTTTTT. Encoded protein: CASGDDKDTGELFF.

The chain uses TRBV10-3 and TRBJ1-4, with TRBD1 as a possible D gene (6 bases). Trimming shortened V by 8 bases and J by 10 bases, and 11 bases separated the two germline ends. Germline values: CDR1 ENHRY, CDR2 SYGVKD. The CDR3 extends over 11 amino acids. The CDR3 sequence is CAIGGGGKLFF. CDR3 nucleotide sequence: TGTGCCATCGGAGGGGGGGGAAAACTGTTTTTT.

The V call is TRBV5-1, the J call TRBJ1-2; D uncertain. The CDR3 loop spans 14 amino acids. Trimming took 4 bases from V and 4 from J, leaving 14 bases between them. The germline CDR1 and CDR2 sequences are SGHRS and YFSETQ. The DNA for the CDR3 is TGCGCCAGCAGCCTCATACCGGGAGTCTATGGCTACACCTTC. Amino acid sequence: CASSLIPGVYGYTF.

V usage is TRBV28 and J usage is TRBJ1-2; weak D call: TRBD1 (5 bases). Germline V lookup: CDR1 MDHEN, CDR2 SYDVKM. The V end lost 5 bases, the J end lost 4 bases, and 14 bases lay between the germline ends. The CDR3 loop spans 14 amino acids. This CDR3 is CASSEIGVGYGYTF. In nucleotides, the CDR3 is TGTGCCAGCAGTGAGATAGGGGTTGGCTATGGCTACACCTTC.

V gene TRBV5-1 combines with J gene TRBJ1-3; no reliable D call. Per germline, CDR1 SGHRS and CDR2 YFSETQ. Trimming removed 0 bases from V and 0 bases from J, with 4 bases in between. The length of the CDR3 is 14 residues. The chain's CDR3 is CASSLEISGNTIYF. The CDR3 DNA reads as TGCGCCAGCAGCTTGGAGATCTCTGGAAACACCATATATTTT.

V gene TRBV30 combines with J gene TRBJ2-5, with a tentative D call TRBD2 (6 bases). Germline CDR1 reads GTSNPN; CDR2 reads SVGIG (reference sequence). Trimming removed 1 base from V and 5 bases from J, with 8 bases in between. This CDR3 has 12 residues. The DNA for the CDR3 is TGTGCCTGGAGTGCTAGCGTGGAGACCCAGTACTTC. Encoded protein: CAWSASVETQYF.

The chain links TRBV30 to TRBJ1-4; D may be TRBD1 (5 bases). Germline CDR1 is GTSNPN and CDR2 is SVGIG (reference sequence). This CDR3 comprises 17 residues. The V gene lost 2 bases and the J gene lost 4 bases, with 20 bases spanning the gap. CDR3 sequence: CAWSTPRDPDYNEKLFF. The CDR3 DNA is TGTGCCTGGAGTACCCCCCGGGACCCAGATTATAATGAAAAACTGTTTTTT.

This rearrangement joins TRBV28 to TRBJ1-4; 10 bases are shared with TRBD1. The CDR3 totals 15 residues. V gave up 5 bases and J gave up 7 bases; unmatched junction bases: 7. In germline, CDR1 is MDHEN, CDR2 SYDVKM. The CDR3 nucleotides read TGTGCCAGCAGTGCCCCGGGACAGGGGACTGAAAAACTGTTTTTT. The encoded protein is CASSAPGQGTEKLFF. The full variable domain, rest sourced from reference TRBV28 and TRBJ1-4, is DVKVTQSSRYLVKRTGEKVFLECVQDMDHENMFWYRQDPGLGLRLIYFSYDVKMKEKGDIPEGYSVSREKKERFSLILESASTNQTSMYLCASSAPGQGTEKLFFGSGTQLSVL.

The chain employs TRBV6-6 and TRBJ2-1; D is unresolved. Trimming stripped 7 bases from V and 2 bases from J, with 3 bases between. Looked up from germline, CDR1 is MNHNY and CDR2 is SVGAGI (reference sequence). The CDR3 is 11 amino acids. The CDR3 DNA reads as TGTGCCAGCACCGCCTACAATGAGCAGTTCTTC. It yields the protein CASTAYNEQFF.

The V gene is TRBV30, the J gene TRBJ1-1, with a tentative D call TRBD1 (5 bases). Trimming took 0 bases from V and 11 from J, leaving 16 bases between them. Per the germline V gene, CDR1 is GTSNPN and CDR2 is SVGIG (reference sequence). The CDR3 is made up of 13 amino acids. The DNA of the CDR3 is TGTGCCTGGAGTGTGGGGAGGAGGGGAACGGCTTTCTTT. Amino acids: CAWSVGRRGTAFF.

The chain couples TRBV28 to TRBJ1-3; D is uncertain. CDR3 length: 15 amino acids. Trimming left V 1 base short and J 1 base short, with 8 bases between. The germline gives CDR1 MDHEN, CDR2 SYDVKM. The CDR3 protein is CASSLFVLSGNTIYF. In DNA form, the CDR3 reads TGTGCCAGCAGTTTATTCGTACTATCTGGAAACACCATATATTTT.

For the CDR3, the DNA is TGTGCCAGCAGTGCACAGGGTTACAATCAGCCCCAGCATTTT. It yields the protein CASSAQGYNQPQHF. The rearrangement links TRBV6-1 to TRBJ1-5; D is possibly TRBD1 (6 bases). The germline V gene encodes CDR1 MNHNS and CDR2 SASEGT. CDR3 length equals 14 residues. V lost 4 bases and J 3 bases, leaving 10 bases between the germline ends.

The chain is built from TRBV9 and TRBJ2-2; possibly TRBD2 for D (6 bases). The CDR3 is 15 residues long. V was clipped by 0 bases and J by 6 bases, with 12 bases between them. CDR1 SGDLS and CDR2 YYNGEE come from the germline V gene. The CDR3 DNA follows: TGTGCCAGCAGCGTAGGAGCGGGTTTGGCCGGGGAGCTGTTTTTT. This sequence encodes CASSVGAGLAGELFF.

DNA for the CDR3: TGTGCCAGTAGTGTCCAGCGGGGGGGCCGGAATACGCAGTATTTT. As protein: CASSVQRGGRNTQYF. The chain employs TRBV19 and TRBJ2-3, with 10 bases aligning to TRBD2. This CDR3 spans 15 amino acids. The J segment lost 7 bases and the V segment lost 5 bases, leaving 9 bases of the junction unmatched. Per the germline V gene, CDR1 is LNHDA and CDR2 is SQIVND (reference sequence).

The V call is TRBV6-5, the J call TRBJ2-5; D is perhaps TRBD1 (6 bases). Per the germline V gene, CDR1 is MNHEY and CDR2 is SVGAGI. The CDR3 runs 15 residues. Trimming removed 2 bases at V and 4 bases at J, with 14 bases between. The CDR3 reads CASSYDGTYRETQYF. The CDR3 DNA is TGTGCCAGCAGTTACGATGGGACATACCGAGAGACCCAGTACTTC.

This clone was seen once. The chain carries TRBV19 and TRBJ1-5; D unclear. The germline V gene encodes CDR1 LNHDA and CDR2 SQIVND (reference sequence). This CDR3 region has 13 residues. Trimming cost V 4 bases and J 5 bases, with 9 bases left between them. CDR3 nucleotide sequence: TGTGCCAGTAGTAACGACGAGGATCAGCCCCAGCATTTT. The encoded protein is CASSNDEDQPQHF. The complete variable domain, with remaining parts taken from reference TRBV19 and TRBJ1-5, reads DGGITQSPKYLFRKEGQNVTLSCEQNLNHDAMYWYRQDPGQGLRLIYYSQIVNDFQKGDIAEGYSVSREKKESFPLTVTSAQKNPTAFYLCASSNDEDQPQHFGDGTRLSIL.

V is TRBV20-1 and J is TRBJ2-1; a weak D match, TRBD2 (5 bases). Germline CDR1 DFQATT, CDR2 SNEGSKA (reference sequence). Trimming took 6 bases from V and 10 from J, leaving 13 bases between them. The CDR3 is 11 amino acids. The CDR3 DNA sequence: TGCAGTGCCCGAGGGCCGGGAGAGCAGTTCTTC. Protein: CSARGPGEQFF.

The V gene is TRBV5-1, the J gene TRBJ2-3; tentatively, D is TRBD2 (5 bases). CDR1 and CDR2 (germline): SGHRS, YFSETQ. The CDR3 is made up of 15 amino acids. With 1 base removed from V and 6 bases from J, the gap between germline ends came to 15 bases. CDR3 DNA: TGCGCCAGCAGCTTGCTACCTAGCCGAACGGATACGCAGTATTTT. Translation: CASSLLPSRTDTQYF.